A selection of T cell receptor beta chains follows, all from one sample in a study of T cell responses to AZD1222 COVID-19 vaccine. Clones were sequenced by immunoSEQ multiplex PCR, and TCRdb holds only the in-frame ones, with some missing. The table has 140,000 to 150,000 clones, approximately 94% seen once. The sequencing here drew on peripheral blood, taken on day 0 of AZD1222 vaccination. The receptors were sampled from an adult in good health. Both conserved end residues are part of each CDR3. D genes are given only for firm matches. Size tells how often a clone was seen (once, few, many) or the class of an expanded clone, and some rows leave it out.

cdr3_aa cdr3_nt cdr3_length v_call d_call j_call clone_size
CASSDSGGNIQYF TGTGCCAGCTCGGATTCGGGGGGCAACATTCAGTACTTC 13 TRBV6-4 . TRBJ2-4 .
CASSEALGSRSPLHF TGTGCCAGCAGTGAAGCGCTTGGCAGCCGTTCACCCCTCCACTTT 15 TRBV2 . TRBJ1-6 .
CALGVIDTEAFF TGTGCTTTAGGGGTGATAGACACTGAAGCTTTCTTT 12 TRBV30 . TRBJ1-1 .
CASSLAYDREPSGGYTF TGCGCCAGCAGCTTGGCCTATGACAGGGAGCCCTCGGGTGGCTACACCTTC 17 TRBV5-1 TRBD1 TRBJ1-2 .
CASSPGPQGYTF TGTGCCAGCAGTCCCGGGCCCCAAGGCTACACCTTC 12 TRBV12-3/TRBV12-4 . TRBJ1-2 .
CASSSKQGPLGSGNTIYF TGCGCCAGCAGTTCGAAACAGGGGCCGCTGGGCTCTGGAAACACCATATATTTT 18 TRBV5-1 TRBD1 TRBJ1-3 .
CASSENWGTYNEQFF TGTGCCAGCAGTGAGAACTGGGGGACCTACAATGAGCAGTTCTTC 15 TRBV2 . TRBJ2-1 .
CASSASGGGSYEQYF TGTGCCAGCAGCGCTTCCGGGGGGGGCTCTTACGAGCAGTACTTC 15 TRBV9 TRBD2 TRBJ2-7 .
CASRPGQGAYEQYF TGCGCCAGCAGGCCGGGACAGGGAGCCTACGAGCAGTACTTC 14 TRBV5-1 TRBD1 TRBJ2-7 once
CASSSGTVYGYTF TGTGCCAGCAGTTCCGGGACAGTCTATGGCTACACCTTC 13 TRBV28 TRBD1 TRBJ1-2 once
CASRSAAGMMNTEAFF TGTGCCAGCAGGTCGGCAGCTGGCATGATGAACACTGAAGCTTTCTTT 16 TRBV28 . TRBJ1-1 .
CASSPFTDGDTDTQYF TGTGCCAGCAGCCCATTCACTGACGGAGACACAGATACGCAGTATTTT 16 TRBV7-3 . TRBJ2-3 .
CASSSGDGYYEQYF TGTGCCAGCAGTTCTGGGGACGGATACTACGAGCAGTACTTC 14 TRBV5-6 . TRBJ2-7 .
CASSQRPIGRDVIF TGTGCCAGCAGCCAACGCCCTATAGGACGGGATGTCATTTTT 14 TRBV3-1/TRBV3-2 . TRBJ1-4 .
CAWSDWSSYNEQFF TGTGCCTGGTCAGACTGGAGCTCCTACAATGAGCAGTTCTTC 14 TRBV30 . TRBJ2-1 .
CASSVAETSGKNEQFF TGTGCCAGCAGCGTAGCTGAGACTAGCGGGAAAAATGAGCAGTTCTTC 16 TRBV9 TRBD2 TRBJ2-1 .
CASSQERGSGNQPQHF TGTGCCAGCAGCCAGGAAAGGGGGAGTGGAAATCAGCCCCAGCATTTT 16 TRBV6-6 . TRBJ1-5 once
CASSAGQGSDGYTF TGTGCCAGCAGCGCCGGACAGGGGTCGGATGGCTACACCTTC 14 TRBV6-4 TRBD1 TRBJ1-2 .
CASSAEAGGSYNEQFF TGTGCCAGCAGTGCCGAAGCGGGGGGCTCCTACAATGAGCAGTTCTTC 16 TRBV6-4 TRBD2 TRBJ2-1 .
CASSPTSGAADTQYF TGCGCCAGCAGCCCAACGAGCGGGGCCGCTGATACGCAGTATTTT 15 TRBV5-1 TRBD2 TRBJ2-3 .
CSVEDSRGRNEQFF TGCAGCGTTGAAGATTCACGGGGGCGAAATGAGCAGTTCTTC 14 TRBV29-1 . TRBJ2-1 .
CASKQTRRGETQYF TGTGCCAGCAAACAAACCAGGAGGGGAGAGACCCAGTACTTC 14 TRBV2 . TRBJ2-5 .
CASSANGGNSGNTIYF TGTGCCAGCAGCGCCAATGGCGGAAACTCTGGAAACACCATATATTTT 16 TRBV13 . TRBJ1-3 .
CASSPLGGTGPGGPYNEQFF TGCGCCAGCAGCCCGCTTGGGGGGACAGGGCCCGGGGGACCCTACAATGAGCAGTTCTTC 20 TRBV5-1 TRBD1 TRBJ2-1 .
CATSRDRAGGETQYF TGTGCCACCAGCAGAGATCGTGCTGGGGGAGAGACCCAGTACTTC 15 TRBV15 . TRBJ2-5 .
CASSLVSYNSPLHF TGTGCCAGCAGCTTAGTATCCTATAATTCACCCCTCCACTTT 14 TRBV11-3 . TRBJ1-6 .
CASSLRDTRYQETQYF TGTGCCAGCTCGCTACGGGACACCCGGTACCAAGAGACCCAGTACTTC 16 TRBV18 . TRBJ2-5 .
CASSYSIRALNTEAFF TGTGCCAGCAGTTACTCGATTCGAGCCCTGAACACTGAAGCTTTCTTT 16 TRBV6-5 . TRBJ1-1 .
CASSLSGNQPQHF TGTGCCAGCAGTTTATCAGGGAACCAGCCCCAGCATTTT 13 TRBV12-3/TRBV12-4 . TRBJ1-5 .
CASSYLPAGTNTGELFF TGTGCCAGCAGTTATCTTCCGGCAGGGACGAACACCGGGGAGCTGTTTTTT 17 TRBV28 . TRBJ2-2 .
CATSAGGETQYF TGTGCCACCAGTGCGGGGGGAGAGACCCAGTACTTC 12 TRBV24-1 TRBD2 TRBJ2-5 .
CASSLSGSLRGYTF TGTGCCAGCAGCTTATCTGGTTCCCTCCGTGGCTACACCTTC 14 TRBV11-2 . TRBJ1-2 once
CASSQDAIGGRQPQHF TGCGCCAGCAGCCAAGATGCTATCGGGGGCCGCCAGCCCCAGCATTTT 16 TRBV4-3 . TRBJ1-5 .
CSATDRVTLHF TGCAGTGCTACCGACAGGGTTACCCTCCACTTT 11 TRBV20-1 TRBD1 TRBJ1-6 .
CASKGWEHTEAFF TGTGCCAGCAAGGGATGGGAGCACACTGAAGCTTTCTTT 13 TRBV7-9 . TRBJ1-1 .
CASSLARGPSTEAFF TGTGCCAGCAGCTTGGCCAGGGGCCCCAGCACTGAAGCTTTCTTT 15 TRBV5-6 . TRBJ1-1 .
CASTSQNTEAFF TGTGCCAGCACTTCGCAGAACACTGAAGCTTTCTTT 12 TRBV6-5 . TRBJ1-1 .
CASSSGQKNYGYTF TGTGCCAGCAGTTCGGGACAGAAGAACTATGGCTACACCTTC 14 TRBV28 TRBD1 TRBJ1-2 .
CASSPGTVTYGYTF TGTGCCAGTAGCCCCGGGACAGTCACCTATGGCTACACCTTC 14 TRBV19 TRBD1 TRBJ1-2 once
CAWSFSYNEQFF TGTGCCTGGAGTTTCTCCTACAATGAGCAGTTCTTC 12 TRBV30 . TRBJ2-1 .
CSVGTTTGGEQYF TGCAGCGTTGGGACAACAACCGGGGGGGAGCAGTACTTC 13 TRBV29-1 TRBD2 TRBJ2-7 .
CASSKWGAPKHQPQHF TGTGCCAGCAGCAAATGGGGGGCCCCTAAGCACCAGCCCCAGCATTTT 16 TRBV21-1 . TRBJ1-5 .